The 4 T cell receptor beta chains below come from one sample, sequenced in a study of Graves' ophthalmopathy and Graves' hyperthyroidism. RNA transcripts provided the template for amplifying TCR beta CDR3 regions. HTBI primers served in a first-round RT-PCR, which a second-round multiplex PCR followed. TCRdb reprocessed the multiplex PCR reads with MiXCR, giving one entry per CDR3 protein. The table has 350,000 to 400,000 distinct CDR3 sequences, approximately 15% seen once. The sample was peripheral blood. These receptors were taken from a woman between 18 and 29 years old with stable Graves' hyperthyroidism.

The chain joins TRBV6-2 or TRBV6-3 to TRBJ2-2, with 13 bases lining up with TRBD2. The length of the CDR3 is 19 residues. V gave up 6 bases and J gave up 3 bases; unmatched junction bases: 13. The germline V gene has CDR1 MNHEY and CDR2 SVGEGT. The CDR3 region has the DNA TGTGCCAGCAGATACACTTTACTAGCGGGAGGGTCGGACACCGGGGAGCTGTTTTTT. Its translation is CASRYTLLAGGSDTGELFF.

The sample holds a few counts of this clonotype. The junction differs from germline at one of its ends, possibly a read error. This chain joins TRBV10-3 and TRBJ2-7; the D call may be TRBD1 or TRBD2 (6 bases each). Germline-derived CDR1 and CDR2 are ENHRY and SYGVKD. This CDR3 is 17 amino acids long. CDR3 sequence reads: CAISESVFSGANYEQYF. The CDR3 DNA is TGTGCCATCAGTGAGTCCGTTTTTTCGGGGGCCAACTACGAGCAGTACTTT.

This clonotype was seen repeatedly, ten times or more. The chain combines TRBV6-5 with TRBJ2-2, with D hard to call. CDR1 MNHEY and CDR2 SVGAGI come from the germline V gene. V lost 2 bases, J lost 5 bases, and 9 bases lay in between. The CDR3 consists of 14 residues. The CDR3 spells CASSYDRLTGELFF. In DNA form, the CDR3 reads TGTGCCAGCAGTTACGACCGTTTAACCGGGGAGCTGTTTTTT.

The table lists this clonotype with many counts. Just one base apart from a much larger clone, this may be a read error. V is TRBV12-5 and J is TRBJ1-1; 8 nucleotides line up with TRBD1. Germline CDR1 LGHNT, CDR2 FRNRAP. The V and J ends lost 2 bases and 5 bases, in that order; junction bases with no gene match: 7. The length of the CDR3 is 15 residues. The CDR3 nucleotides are TGTGCTAGTGGTTTGTCCCAGACAGGGGAAACTGAAGCTTTCTTT. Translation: CASGLSQTGETEAFF.